Following are 27 T cell receptor beta chains from one sample sequenced in a study of a mutant IDH1 vaccine in newly diagnosed glioma. Regarding time point: baseline, week 1 (first vaccination visit). Documented treatment: pre-vaccination baseline after standard-of-care therapy. Assay used: immunoSEQ multiplex PCR; TCRdb lists only in-frame clones, some missing. The profile covers about 88,000 clones, with over 75% appearing a single time and 5.3% taken by the ten largest. The sequencing here drew on PBMCs, taken from a glioma patient treated with radiotherapy, temozolomide or both. These receptors were taken from a man between 40 and 49 years old with glioma. Some clones in this sample may be carry-over from other donors' samples.

This chain connects TRBV5-4 to TRBJ1-1; D might be TRBD1 (6 bases). This CDR3 comprises 16 residues. V lost 5 bases to trimming and J lost 1 base, with 18 bases between them. CDR1 is SGHNT, CDR2 YYREEE, per germline (reference sequence). This chain's CDR3 is CASRAKDRIPNTEAFF. CDR3 in DNA: TGTGCCAGCAGAGCGAAAGACAGGATCCCGAACACTGAAGCTTTCTTT.

V is TRBV12-5 and J is TRBJ2-2; D gene ambiguous. The V end was cut by 6 bases, the J end by 2 bases, with 7 bases between. Germline V gene data show CDR1 as LGHNT and CDR2 as FRNRAP. The CDR3 is 13 amino acids. The CDR3 DNA reads TGTGCTAGTGGACAGCCAAACACCGGGGAGCTGTTTTTT. It yields the protein CASGQPNTGELFF.

CDR3 residues: CAWSVGGGATYEQYF. Written as DNA, the CDR3 is TGTGCCTGGAGTGTGGGCGGGGGGGCTACGTACGAGCAGTACTTC. The rearrangement links TRBV30 to TRBJ2-7, with 9 bases fitting TRBD2. V shed 0 bases, J shed 4 bases, and the junction held 7 bases outside the gene matches. Germline V gene data show CDR1 as GTSNPN and CDR2 as SVGIG (reference sequence). This CDR3 contains 15 residues. Using reference TRBV30 and TRBJ2-7 for the parts outside the CDR3, the full variable domain is SQTIHQWPATLVQPVGSPLSLECTVEGTSNPNLYWYRQAAGRGLQLLFYSVGIGQISSEVPQNLSASRPQDRQFILSSKKLLLSDSGFYLCAWSVGGGATYEQYFGPGTRLTVT.

The V and J genes are TRBV4-1 and TRBJ1-4, with D possibly matching TRBD1 (5 bases). Germline loops: CDR1 MGHRA, CDR2 YSYEKL. V lost 5 bases and J 7 bases, leaving 14 bases between the germline ends. This CDR3 comprises 14 residues. This CDR3 reads CASSTTEGSEKLFF. DNA for the CDR3: TGCGCCAGCAGCACGACTGAGGGGAGTGAAAAACTGTTTTTT.

In this sample, this clone turned up once. The chain couples TRBV2 to TRBJ1-2; D gene unclear. The V and J ends lost 6 bases and 9 bases respectively, with 14 bases between them. Germline CDR1 and CDR2: SNHLY and FYNNEI. The CDR3 runs 12 residues. Here the CDR3 DNA reads TGTGCCAGCAGGAGGGCCACCACAAGCTACACCTTC. Its translation: CASRRATTSYTF.

The CDR3 here is CASRKAQGANYGYTF. In DNA form, the CDR3 reads TGTGCCAGTAGAAAAGCGCAGGGCGCTAACTATGGCTACACCTTC. The J gene is TRBJ1-2, the V gene TRBV19, with TRBD1 as a possible D gene (5 bases). Trimming removed 6 bases at V and 0 bases at J, with 14 bases between. The V gene's germline CDR1 is LNHDA and CDR2 SQIVND (reference sequence). The CDR3 has 15 amino acids.

This chain joins TRBV6-9 and TRBJ2-7; D call uncertain. This CDR3 comprises 18 residues. Trimming shortened V by 2 bases and J by 0 bases, and 20 bases separated the two germline ends. CDR1 and CDR2 (germline): MNHGY, SVAAGI. The CDR3 region is CASSYAGRLPTPSYEQYF. The CDR3 DNA sequence: TGTGCCAGCAGTTATGCCGGACGGCTTCCCACGCCCTCCTACGAGCAGTACTTC.

This chain links TRBV2 with TRBJ2-7, with D unclear. This CDR3 has 13 residues. In germline, CDR1 is SNHLY, CDR2 FYNNEI. Trimming stripped 3 bases from V and 6 bases from J, with 12 bases between. CDR3 DNA sequence: TGTGCCAGCAGTGACAGGCAGTTGGCCGAGCAGTACTTC. This sequence encodes CASSDRQLAEQYF.

The V gene is TRBV6-4, the J gene TRBJ1-6; D not resolved. This CDR3 has 14 residues. Trimming took off 0 bases at V and 10 bases at J, with 10 bases between the two ends. In germline, CDR1 is MRHNA, CDR2 SNTAGT. The CDR3 region has the DNA TGTGCCAGCAGTGACTCGACTTTTCGCTCACCCCTCCACTTT. This sequence encodes CASSDSTFRSPLHF.

This clone is deemed medium-sized. The CDR3 loop is CASSQDRANYGYTF. As DNA, the CDR3 is TGTGCCAGCAGCCAAGATCGGGCAAACTATGGCTACACCTTC. The rearrangement uses TRBV4-2 and TRBJ1-2, with D unresolved. The CDR3 runs 14 residues. Germline loops: CDR1 LGHNA, CDR2 YNFKEQ. V shed 0 bases and J shed 2 bases, with 7 bases lying between them.

The V and J genes are TRBV6-5 and TRBJ1-2, with a possible D match to TRBD1 (5 bases). The CDR3 contains 15 residues. V lost 6 bases and J 1 base, leaving 15 bases between the germline ends. CDR1 and CDR2 from the germline V gene are MNHEY and SVGAGI. The CDR3 DNA reads TGTGCCAGCAGCCCCGGGGGGTCCCGTAACTATGGCTACACCTTC. It encodes CASSPGGSRNYGYTF.

The CDR3 here is CASSYSGQAGYEQYF. The CDR3 DNA is TGTGCCAGCAGTTACAGTGGACAGGCCGGTTACGAGCAGTACTTC. The V gene is TRBV6-5, the J gene TRBJ2-7; 7 nucleotides match TRBD1. V shed 2 bases, J shed 4 bases, and the junction held 8 bases outside the gene matches. Germline-derived CDR1 and CDR2 are MNHEY and SVGAGI. The CDR3 contains 15 residues.

This chain connects TRBV30 to TRBJ2-4; tentatively, D is TRBD2 (6 bases). This CDR3 has 15 amino acids. CDR1 and CDR2 (germline): GTSNPN, SVGIG (reference sequence). The V and J ends lost 2 bases and 0 bases respectively, with 11 bases between them. This chain's CDR3 is CAWSNKGLAKNIQYF. In DNA, the CDR3 is TGTGCCTGGAGTAACAAGGGACTAGCCAAAAACATTCAGTACTTC.

The rearrangement joins TRBV13 to TRBJ2-3; 8 nucleotides agree with TRBD2. This CDR3 region has 14 residues. Germline CDR1 PRHDT, CDR2 FYEKMQ (reference sequence). J lost 5 bases, V lost 5 bases, and 6 bases had no gene match. DNA for the CDR3: TGTGCCAGCAGCCTCCGGGGGGGAGTAGATACGCAGTATTTT. The encoded protein is CASSLRGGVDTQYF.

The chain combines TRBV5-6 with TRBJ2-5; 9 bases align to TRBD1. Losses at the gene ends were 4 bases for V and 5 bases for J; bases not matched to a gene: 6. The CDR3 consists of 14 residues. Germline loops: CDR1 SGHDT, CDR2 YYEEEE. CDR3 sequence (DNA): TGTGCCAGCAGCAGGACAGGGGCAGGGGAGACCCAGTACTTC. As protein: CASSRTGAGETQYF.

The chain has TRBV25-1 and TRBJ1-1; D unclear. The CDR3 contains 13 residues. V lost 3 bases and J lost 6, with 11 bases in between. CDR1 is MGHDK, CDR2 SYGVNS, per germline. The CDR3 DNA reads as TGTGCCAGCAGTGAGGGAGGGAAACCTGAAGCTTTCTTT. It yields the protein CASSEGGKPEAFF.

This clone was seen a few times. This rearrangement joins TRBV19 to TRBJ2-7, with D perhaps being TRBD1 or TRBD2 (5 bases each). CDR3 size: 14 residues. Deletions cut 3 bases from V and 3 bases from J, with 12 bases between. Germline CDR1 LNHDA, CDR2 SQIVND (reference sequence). The DNA of the CDR3 is TGTGCCAGTAGTATGGGTATGGGGGACTACGAGCAGTACTTC. Translating it yields CASSMGMGDYEQYF.

V is TRBV7-2 and J is TRBJ2-3; D remains unclear. Germline V lookup: CDR1 SGHTA, CDR2 FQGNSA. The CDR3 consists of 15 residues. Trimming took 2 bases from V and 0 from J, leaving 9 bases between them. CDR3 in DNA: TGTGCCAGCAGCTTAAGGTGGTTAAGCACAGATACGCAGTATTTT. Translating it yields CASSLRWLSTDTQYF.

The rearrangement joins TRBV2 to TRBJ1-1; D gene ambiguous. V shed 3 bases and J shed 5 bases, with 4 bases lying between them. Germline CDR1 SNHLY, CDR2 FYNNEI. The CDR3 runs to 11 residues. CDR3 sequence reads: CASSEETEAFF. As DNA, the CDR3 is TGTGCCAGCAGTGAGGAGACTGAAGCTTTCTTT.

This clone was observed a few times. The rearrangement links TRBV4-1 to TRBJ2-1; 9 bases agree with TRBD1. The CDR3 spans 16 residues. With 0 bases clipped from V and 3 bases from J, the junction kept 3 bases outside the gene matches. The germline V gene has CDR1 MGHRA and CDR2 YSYEKL. The CDR3 reads CASSQEGTGYYNEQFF. The CDR3 DNA reads as TGCGCCAGCAGCCAAGAAGGGACAGGGTACTACAATGAGCAGTTCTTC.

V and J are TRBV7-2 and TRBJ2-1; D possibly corresponds to TRBD1 (7 bases). Trimming shortened V by 3 bases and J by 4 bases, and 13 bases separated the two germline ends. The CDR3 runs 15 residues. Germline CDR1 SGHTA, CDR2 FQGNSA. As DNA, the CDR3 is TGTGCCAGCAGCTTTATAGCAGGGGGGTACAATGAGCAGTTCTTC. It yields the protein CASSFIAGGYNEQFF.

This clone was counted a few times. The chain has TRBV9 and TRBJ2-3; 9 nucleotides match TRBD2. The ends lost 3 bases at V and 4 bases at J; junction bases unmatched: 9. Germline V gene data show CDR1 as SGDLS and CDR2 as YYNGEE. The CDR3 contains 16 residues. The CDR3 sequence: CASSAPLSGGPDTQYF. The CDR3 DNA sequence: TGTGCCAGCAGCGCCCCCCTTAGCGGGGGCCCAGATACGCAGTATTTT.

This clone turned up a few times. The V gene is TRBV19, the J gene TRBJ1-1; D may be TRBD1 (5 bases). The CDR3 loop spans 12 amino acids. Germline V gene data show CDR1 as LNHDA and CDR2 as SQIVND (reference sequence). Trimming stripped 7 bases from V and 7 bases from J, with 13 bases between. CDR3 coding DNA: TGTGCCAGTACCCGAAGGGGTGGTGAAGCTTTCTTT. Its translation: CASTRRGGEAFF.

In the case of this clone: The germline gene is not matched at one end of the junction; a read error may be the cause. The rearrangement links TRBV20-1 to TRBJ1-6; D unclear. Germline lookup yields CDR1 DFQATT and CDR2 SNEGSKA (reference sequence). The CDR3 has 11 amino acids. The CDR3 DNA is TGCAGTGCTACAACCCCGGCACGGGCCTACTTT. Translation: CSATTPARAYF.

This clone occurred a few times. This chain joins TRBV7-2 and TRBJ2-5, with D tentatively TRBD1 or TRBD2 (6 bases each). This CDR3 region has 16 residues. Germline V CDR1 and CDR2: SGHTA, FQGNSA. The V and J ends lost 5 bases and 1 base respectively, with 17 bases between them. The CDR3 DNA reads TGTGCCAGCAGCCCTGGGTGGGGGGCCGCCCAAGAGACCCAGTACTTC. Protein product: CASSPGWGAAQETQYF. The full variable domain, in which reference TRBV7-2 and TRBJ2-5 provide the parts outside the CDR3, is GAGVSQSPSNKVTEKGKDVELRCDPISGHTALYWYRQSLGQGLEFLIYFQGNSAPDKSGLPSDRFSAERTGGSVSTLTIQRTQQEDSAVYLCASSPGWGAAQETQYFGPGTRLLVL.

The chain has TRBV5-1 and TRBJ2-7, with a weak D call TRBD2 (5 bases). V lost 2 bases and J lost 2, with 8 bases in between. Germline lookup yields CDR1 SGHRS and CDR2 YFSETQ. CDR3 length: 13 amino acids. The CDR3 reads CASSFAGTYEQYF. CDR3 coding DNA: TGCGCCAGCAGCTTCGCCGGGACCTACGAGCAGTACTTC.

About this clone: The same CDR3 also results from other DNA sequences found in this sample. This chain connects TRBV4-1 to TRBJ1-2, with D unresolved. There are 15 residues in the CDR3. The germline V and J ends were trimmed by 1 base and 3 bases, with 12 bases remaining between them. In germline, CDR1 is MGHRA, CDR2 YSYEKL. The CDR3 spells CASSQVEGGDYGYTF. The CDR3 DNA follows: TGCGCCAGCAGCCAAGTGGAGGGCGGCGACTATGGCTACACCTTC.